This TCR beta chain was sequenced in a study of T-cell reconstitution after alpha-beta-depleted transplantation in children. Molecular barcoding with unique molecular identifiers was used for the TCRbeta library. TCRdb processed the PCR reads anew with MiXCR; each CDR3 protein has one entry. The sample contains some 200,000 distinct CDR3 sequences, approximately 10% of which appear only once. The CDR3 has 18 amino acids. With 0 bases clipped from V and 6 bases from J, the junction kept 17 bases outside the gene matches. The germline V gene encodes CDR1 DFQATT and CDR2 SNEGSKA (reference sequence). This clonotype was obtained from a human donor who donated a stem cell graft to a child with acute lymphoblastic leukemia. The chain couples TRBV20-1 to TRBJ2-7, with TRBD1 identical over 10 bases. Specimen: PBMCs from the stem cell graft donor, collected from the stem cell graft. The DNA for the CDR3 is TGCAGTGCTAGAGATCGATACTCTGGACAGGGGGTCCCTCTCGAGCAGTACTTC. It yields the protein CSARDRYSGQGVPLEQYF.